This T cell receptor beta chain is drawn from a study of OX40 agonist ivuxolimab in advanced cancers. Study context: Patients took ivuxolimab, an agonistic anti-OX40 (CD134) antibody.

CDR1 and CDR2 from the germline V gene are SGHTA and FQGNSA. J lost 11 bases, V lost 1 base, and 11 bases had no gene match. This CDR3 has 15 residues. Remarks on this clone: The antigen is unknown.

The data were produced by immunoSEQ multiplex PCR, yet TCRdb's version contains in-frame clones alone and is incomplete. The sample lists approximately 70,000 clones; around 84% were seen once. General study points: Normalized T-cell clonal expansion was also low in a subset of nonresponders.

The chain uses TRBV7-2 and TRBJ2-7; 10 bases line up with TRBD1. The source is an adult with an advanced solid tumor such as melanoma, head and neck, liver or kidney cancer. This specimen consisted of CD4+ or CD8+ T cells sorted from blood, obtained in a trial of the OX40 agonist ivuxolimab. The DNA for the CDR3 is TGTGCCAGCAGCTTAGTGAAGGGACAGGGGTTTTTCGAGTACTTC. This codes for CASSLVKGQGFFEYF.